This TCR beta chain came from a study of blood T cell repertoires in COVID-19. Study-wide context: T cells, B-cell-depleted T cells, or PBMCs provided the cDNA or gDNA that served as material.

The germline V gene encodes CDR1 SEHNR and CDR2 FQNEAQ (reference sequence). This CDR3 region has 16 residues. Deletions cut 4 bases from V and 1 base from J, with 13 bases between. Clones were sequenced by immunoSEQ multiplex PCR, and TCRdb holds only the in-frame ones, with some missing. This repertoire shows tens of thousands of clones, 90% to 95% found once; its top ten account for roughly 4.7%. This clonotype was sampled from a human donor with active COVID-19. The donor label of this sample is uncertain. The sequencing input was peripheral blood. The chain is built from TRBV7-9 and TRBJ2-2, with D possibly matching TRBD1 (5 bases). CDR3 DNA: TGTGCCAGCAGCTCCCCGAACAGGATGAACACCGGGGAGCTGTTTTTT. It specifies CASSSPNRMNTGELFF.